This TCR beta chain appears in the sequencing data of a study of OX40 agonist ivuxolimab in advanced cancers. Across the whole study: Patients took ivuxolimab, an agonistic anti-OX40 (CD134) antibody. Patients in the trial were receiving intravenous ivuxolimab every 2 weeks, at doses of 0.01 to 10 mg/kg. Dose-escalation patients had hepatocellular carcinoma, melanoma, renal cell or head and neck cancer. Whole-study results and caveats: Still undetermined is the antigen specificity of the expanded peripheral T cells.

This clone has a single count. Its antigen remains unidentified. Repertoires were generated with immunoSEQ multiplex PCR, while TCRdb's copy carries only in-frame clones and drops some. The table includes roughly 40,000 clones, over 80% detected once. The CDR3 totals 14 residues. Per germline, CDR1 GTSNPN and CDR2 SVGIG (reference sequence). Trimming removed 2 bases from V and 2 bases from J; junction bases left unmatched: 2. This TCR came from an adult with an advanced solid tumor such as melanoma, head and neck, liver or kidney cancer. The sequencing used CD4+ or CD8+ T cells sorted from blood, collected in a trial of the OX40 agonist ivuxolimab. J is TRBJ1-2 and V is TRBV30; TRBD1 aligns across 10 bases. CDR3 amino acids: CAWSWGQGNYGYTF. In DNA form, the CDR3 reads TGTGCCTGGAGTTGGGGACAGGGGAACTATGGCTACACCTTC.